A selection of T cell receptor beta chains follows, all from one sample in a study of long-term antiretroviral therapy in people with HIV. TCRdb's table, derived via immunoSEQ multiplex PCR, lists solely in-frame clones and lacks some. The repertoire holds about 18,000 clones, roughly 80% seen once, with more than 15% in the top ten. The source was unsorted PBMCs, collected 0.6 years after starting antiretroviral therapy. These receptors all come from a woman aged 18-29 years with HIV. CDR3s include the opening cysteine and the closing phenylalanine or tryptophan. Each record gives: V gene, CDR3 protein.

v_call: TRBV19; cdr3_aa: CASRNGQYSTDTQYF
v_call: TRBV6-5; cdr3_aa: CASSRQEDQPQHF
v_call: TRBV7-6; cdr3_aa: CASSLALGGGTDTQYF
v_call: TRBV5-6; cdr3_aa: CASTILGGFYEQYF
v_call: TRBV19; cdr3_aa: CASSMSQRPNYGYTF
v_call: TRBV5-4; cdr3_aa: CASSFGGNYEQYF
v_call: TRBV10-3; cdr3_aa: CAISTVLRDTEAFF
v_call: TRBV19; cdr3_aa: CASSNQGSYNSPLHF
v_call: TRBV7-8; cdr3_aa: CASSLTGYTEAFF
v_call: TRBV27; cdr3_aa: CASSPLSGGEFF
v_call: TRBV19; cdr3_aa: CASSEAGSDVYGYTF
v_call: TRBV2; cdr3_aa: CASSGVLGSSGNTIYF
v_call: TRBV7-3; cdr3_aa: CASSLGLSEQFF
v_call: TRBV28; cdr3_aa: CASSLTAGGYTF
v_call: TRBV5-1; cdr3_aa: CASSFGEGSNTEAFF
v_call: TRBV5-1; cdr3_aa: CASSYFGGQETQYF
v_call: TRBV7-9; cdr3_aa: CASSPGQNYGYTF
v_call: TRBV5-5; cdr3_aa: CATRISATNEKLFF
v_call: TRBV28; cdr3_aa: CASSLVGFTYEQYF
v_call: TRBV2; cdr3_aa: CASSEYGGTGPPYEQYF
v_call: TRBV7-9; cdr3_aa: CASTGQDFSGNTIYF